One sample yielded the 30 T cell receptor beta chains listed below, sequenced in a study of beta chain features in type 1 diabetes. All of the isolated RNA was reverse transcribed, so expressed TCRB transcripts were sequenced. The assay was immunoSEQ multiplex PCR, and TCRdb's table has in-frame clones only and misses some. This table holds about 350,000 clones, less than 20% found once. Specimen: naive CD4+ T cells from blood. These TCRs come from a woman between 18 and 29 years old in good health.

V gene TRBV2 combines with J gene TRBJ2-3; TRBD2 might be the D (5 bases). The germline V gene has CDR1 SNHLY and CDR2 FYNNEI. The CDR3 contains 14 residues. V lost 4 bases to trimming and J lost 0 bases, with 8 bases between them. CDR3 loop: CASSAGLSTDTQYF. The CDR3 bases are TGTGCCAGCAGTGCGGGGTTAAGCACAGATACGCAGTATTTT.

The chain combines TRBV2 with TRBJ1-2; D gene ambiguous. Germline assignment: CDR1 SNHLY and CDR2 FYNNEI. The V and J ends lost 9 bases and 4 bases respectively, with 12 bases between them. The CDR3 extends over 12 amino acids. The CDR3 is CASSSGSYGYTF. The CDR3 bases are TGTGCCAGTAGTTCGGGGTCCTATGGCTACACCTTC.

This clone showed up just a few times. The chain couples TRBV30 to TRBJ1-4; 9 positions match TRBD1. Germline trimming cut 2 bases from V and 3 bases from J; bases unmatched to any gene: 4. This CDR3 spans 15 amino acids. The germline V gene encodes CDR1 GTSNPN and CDR2 SVGIG (reference sequence). The CDR3 here is CAWSLQGAANEKLFF. The CDR3 DNA is TGTGCCTGGAGTTTACAGGGGGCTGCTAATGAAAAACTGTTTTTT.

CDR3 DNA sequence: TGTGCCAGCAGTTTACTCGGGGACAGTATACTTGGGGCCAACGTCCTGACTTTC. It translates to CASSLLGDSILGANVLTF. The J gene is TRBJ2-6, the V gene TRBV27; 7 bases map to TRBD1. With 2 bases clipped from V and 3 bases from J, the junction kept 10 bases outside the gene matches. This CDR3 region has 18 residues. The germline CDR1 and CDR2 sequences are MNHEY and SMNVEV (reference sequence).

The chain couples TRBV30 to TRBJ2-2; D gene unclear. This CDR3 is built from 14 residues. Deletions cut 5 bases from V and 0 bases from J, with 10 bases between. In germline, CDR1 is GTSNPN, CDR2 SVGIG (reference sequence). The CDR3 DNA reads as TGTGCCTGGGAGAAGTTCGCGAACACCGGGGAGCTGTTTTTT. Its protein is CAWEKFANTGELFF. Full variable domain (rest looked up from reference TRBV30 and TRBJ2-2): SQTIHQWPATLVQPVGSPLSLECTVEGTSNPNLYWYRQAAGRGLQLLFYSVGIGQISSEVPQNLSASRPQDRQFILSSKKLLLSDSGFYLCAWEKFANTGELFFGEGSRLTVL.

This chain joins TRBV7-2 and TRBJ2-3; D is unresolved. The ends were cut back, 0 bases at V and 6 bases at J, with 7 bases in the middle. Germline-derived CDR1 and CDR2 are SGHTA and FQGNSA. This CDR3 is built from 13 residues. The CDR3 nucleotides are TGTGCCAGCAGCTTAGCCTCACAGGATACGCAGTATTTT. This translates into CASSLASQDTQYF.

This clone was recorded a few times. This same CDR3 is encoded by further DNA sequences in the sample. The chain combines TRBV9 with TRBJ2-5; tentatively, D is TRBD2 (5 bases). Trimming cost V 0 bases and J 5 bases, with 8 bases left between them. Germline loops: CDR1 SGDLS, CDR2 YYNGEE. There are 13 residues in the CDR3. The CDR3 here is CASSVGGWETQYF. The CDR3 DNA is TGTGCCAGCAGCGTAGGAGGGTGGGAGACCCAGTACTTC.

This clone was detected only a few times. The CDR3 reads CATRREGTYEQYF. The CDR3, as DNA: TGTGCCACCAGGCGAGAGGGAACCTACGAGCAGTACTTC. V and J are TRBV15 and TRBJ2-5; weak D call: TRBD2 (5 bases). The J call may be wrong; the DNA end is better matched by TRBJ2-7. CDR3 length equals 13 residues. Per germline, CDR1 LNHNV and CDR2 YYDKDF (reference sequence).

This clone was counted between two and nine times. The chain has TRBV10-3 and TRBJ2-3; tentative D call: TRBD2 (7 bases). This CDR3 is 13 amino acids long. The V and J ends lost 7 bases and 6 bases respectively, with 14 bases between them. CDR1 is ENHRY, CDR2 SYGVKD, per germline. The CDR3 spells CAITAAGADTQYF. CDR3 nucleotides: TGTGCCATCACCGCCGCGGGGGCGGATACGCAGTATTTT.

The chain combines TRBV5-4 with TRBJ1-2; TRBD1 matches at 9 bases. Germline V gene sequence: CDR1 SGHNT, CDR2 YYREEE (reference sequence). The CDR3 consists of 18 residues. Trimming cost V 0 bases and J 4 bases; bases outside gene matches: 13. Here the CDR3 reads CASSLGPTGGEVIYGYTF. CDR3 nucleotides: TGTGCCAGCAGCTTGGGACCCACAGGGGGCGAGGTCATCTATGGCTACACCTTC.

The chain uses TRBV13 and TRBJ2-2, with TRBD2 matching 11 bases. In germline, CDR1 is PRHDT, CDR2 FYEKMQ (reference sequence). The CDR3 sequence is 17 residues long. V lost 6 bases to trimming and J lost 0 bases; unmatched junction nucleotides: 6. As DNA, the CDR3 is TGTGCCAGCAGACGTTTAGCGGGGGGGCCGAACACCGGGGAGCTGTTTTTT. Encoded protein: CASRRLAGGPNTGELFF.

The CDR3 loop is CAWSRGRLSEQFF. The DNA for the CDR3 is TGTGCCTGGAGCAGGGGGCGCTTGAGTGAGCAGTTCTTC. The chain employs TRBV30 and TRBJ2-1; TRBD1 aligns across 8 bases. The V gene's germline CDR1 is GTSNPN and CDR2 SVGIG (reference sequence). This CDR3 contains 13 residues. V was pared by 3 bases and J by 9 bases, with 7 bases of the junction left unmatched. Looking up the rest from reference TRBV30 and TRBJ2-1 gives the full variable domain: SQTIHQWPATLVQPVGSPLSLECTVEGTSNPNLYWYRQAAGRGLQLLFYSVGIGQISSEVPQNLSASRPQDRQFILSSKKLLLSDSGFYLCAWSRGRLSEQFFGPGTRLTVL.

Only a few counts were recorded for this clone. The rearrangement joins TRBV7-9 to TRBJ1-1, with 7 bases identical to TRBD1. The CDR3 covers 15 residues. Germline CDR1 is SEHNR and CDR2 is FQNEAQ (reference sequence). J gave up 6 bases and V 5 bases, and 12 bases lay outside the gene matches. The CDR3 nucleotides read TGTGCCAGCAGCCGACAGGGTGGAGAGCTCGCTGAAGCTTTCTTT. Translation gives CASSRQGGELAEAFF.

The gene calls are TRBV29-1 and TRBJ2-1; TRBD1 is a possible D gene (6 bases). V was cut by 5 bases and J by 2 bases, with 13 bases left in between. This CDR3 region has 14 residues. Germline-derived CDR1 and CDR2 are SQVTM and ANQGSEA. Here the CDR3 reads CSVRLDRPYNEQFF. Here the CDR3 DNA reads TGCAGCGTTCGTTTGGACAGACCCTACAATGAGCAGTTCTTC.

The chain recombines TRBV2 with TRBJ1-2; D is undetermined. Looked up from germline, CDR1 is SNHLY and CDR2 is FYNNEI. The CDR3 has 13 residues. V was clipped by 7 bases and J by 4 bases, with 13 bases between them. CDR3 nucleotide sequence: TGTGCCAGCATGCCATTGGAGTCCTATGGCTACACCTTC. This encodes CASMPLESYGYTF.

The gene calls are TRBV6-6 and TRBJ2-7; 9 positions agree with TRBD2. V was clipped by 6 bases and J by 4 bases; unmatched bases: 7. The germline V gene has CDR1 MNHNY and CDR2 SVGAGI (reference sequence). The CDR3 consists of 14 residues. CDR3 DNA: TGTGCCAGCAGAGGGCGGGAGGGCCCGTACGAGCAGTACTTC. The encoded protein is CASRGREGPYEQYF.

V usage is TRBV5-1 and J usage is TRBJ1-2, with a possible D match to TRBD1 (6 bases). Germline assignment: CDR1 SGHRS and CDR2 YFSETQ. The length of the CDR3 is 15 residues. The V end lost 5 bases, the J end lost 4 bases, and 18 bases lay between the germline ends. Here the CDR3 DNA reads TGCGCCAGCAGGGAGACTCAGGGGACCCCCTATGGCTACACCTTC. It is translated as CASRETQGTPYGYTF.

This clone has a handful of counts. V is TRBV19 and J is TRBJ1-5; D perhaps matches TRBD1 (5 bases). With 3 bases removed from V and 0 bases from J, the gap between germline ends came to 12 bases. CDR3 length: 16 residues. Germline values: CDR1 LNHDA, CDR2 SQIVND (reference sequence). The CDR3 DNA reads TGTGCCAGTAGTATCCAACCAGGGCCTAGCAATCAGCCCCAGCATTTT. Translation gives CASSIQPGPSNQPQHF.

The table lists this clone with a few counts. The gene calls are TRBV18 and TRBJ2-7; 9 bases match TRBD1. The length of the CDR3 is 15 residues. V lost 0 bases to trimming and J lost 3 bases; unmatched junction nucleotides: 3. Germline V gene sequence: CDR1 KGHSH, CDR2 LQKENI. CDR3 protein: CASSPPGTGYYEQYF. In DNA, the CDR3 is TGTGCCAGCTCACCACCTGGGACAGGGTACTACGAGCAGTACTTC. Full variable domain (remainder filled in from reference TRBV18 and TRBJ2-7): NAGVMQNPRHLVRRRGQEARLRCSPMKGHSHVYWYRQLPEEGLKFMVYLQKENIIDESGMPKERFSAEFPKEGPSILRIQQVVRGDSAAYFCASSPPGTGYYEQYFGPGTRLTVT.

This clone was counted a few times. Within the sample, other DNA sequences also encode this same CDR3. V is TRBV18 and J is TRBJ2-7; TRBD1 matches 9 bases. J lost 6 bases, V lost 3 bases, and 6 bases had no gene match. Germline V gives CDR1 KGHSH, CDR2 LQKENI. This CDR3 has 14 residues. CDR3 in amino acids: CASSPGTGRAEQYF. DNA of the CDR3: TGTGCCAGCTCACCGGGGACAGGGAGGGCCGAGCAGTACTTC. Filled out from reference TRBV18 and TRBJ2-7, the complete variable domain reads NAGVMQNPRHLVRRRGQEARLRCSPMKGHSHVYWYRQLPEEGLKFMVYLQKENIIDESGMPKERFSAEFPKEGPSILRIQQVVRGDSAAYFCASSPGTGRAEQYFGPGTRLTVT.

This clone has a handful of counts. This chain links TRBV7-9 with TRBJ1-2; the D is unclear. Germline V lookup: CDR1 SEHNR, CDR2 FQNEAQ (reference sequence). This CDR3 is 14 amino acids long. Trimming left V 2 bases short and J 5 bases short, with 12 bases between. The DNA for the CDR3 is TGTGCCAGCAGCTTAATGACGGGAAATTATGGCTACACCTTC. Protein product: CASSLMTGNYGYTF.

This chain uses TRBV9 with TRBJ2-2; TRBD2 agrees at 8 bases. V shed 0 bases, J shed 0 bases, and the junction held 13 bases outside the gene matches. CDR1 and CDR2 (germline): SGDLS, YYNGEE. The CDR3 is 20 residues long. The CDR3 here is CASSVAEDSGVISNTGELFF. The CDR3 DNA reads as TGTGCCAGCAGCGTAGCTGAAGATAGCGGGGTTATATCGAACACCGGGGAGCTGTTTTTT.

The chain combines TRBV7-8 with TRBJ1-5; D call uncertain. The germline V and J ends were trimmed by 6 bases and 0 bases, with 9 bases remaining between them. The CDR3 sequence is 14 residues long. The germline gives CDR1 SGHVS, CDR2 FQNEAQ. The CDR3 region has the DNA TGTGCCAGCAGTGAGGGTTATAGCAATCAGCCCCAGCATTTT. It specifies CASSEGYSNQPQHF.

The chain links TRBV4-1 to TRBJ1-5; no definite D call. Germline-derived CDR1 and CDR2 are MGHRA and YSYEKL. V lost 5 bases and J 4 bases, leaving 6 bases between the germline ends. This CDR3 has 12 amino acids. The CDR3: CASSGWNQPQHF. The CDR3 DNA follows: TGCGCCAGCAGCGGCTGGAATCAGCCCCAGCATTTT.

The table lists this clone with a few counts. This chain joins TRBV23-1 and TRBJ2-7; TRBD1 is a possible D gene (6 bases). TRBV23-1 is an open reading frame whose function is uncertain. Trimming pared 0 bases from V and 2 bases from J, leaving 17 bases between. The CDR3 is 17 residues long. The CDR3 spells CASSQSGARQAAYEQYF. CDR3 sequence (DNA): TGCGCCAGCAGTCAATCGGGGGCGAGACAGGCCGCCTACGAGCAGTACTTC.

This chain uses TRBV6-1 with TRBJ1-2, with D possibly TRBD1 on 5 matching bases. The CDR3 spans 14 residues. Germline V gene data show CDR1 as MNHNS and CDR2 as SASEGT. V lost 1 base and J lost 4, with 10 bases in between. The CDR3 reads CASSEVQGSYGYTF. CDR3 sequence (DNA): TGTGCCAGCAGTGAAGTGCAGGGCAGCTATGGCTACACCTTC.

The table lists this clone with a few counts. This sequence joins TRBV29-1 and TRBJ2-7, with 9 bases fitting TRBD1. The germline V gene encodes CDR1 SQVTM and CDR2 ANQGSEA. V shed 4 bases, J shed 7 bases, and the junction held 14 bases outside the gene matches. The CDR3 extends over 15 amino acids. CDR3 sequence reads: CSVARYRDRDAEQYF. The CDR3 coding sequence is TGCAGCGTTGCTAGATACCGGGACAGGGACGCGGAGCAGTACTTC.

The V gene is TRBV6-1, the J gene TRBJ2-2, with TRBD1 identical over 8 bases. The CDR3 sequence is 15 residues long. The trim removed 6 bases at V and 3 bases at J, leaving 6 bases unmatched. Germline CDR1 is MNHNS and CDR2 is SASEGT. The CDR3 loop is CASRPDRAHTGELFF. The CDR3 DNA reads as TGTGCCAGCAGACCGGACAGGGCCCACACCGGGGAGCTGTTTTTT.

J is TRBJ1-2 and V is TRBV10-3; the D is unclear. From germline, CDR1 is ENHRY and CDR2 SYGVKD. V lost 2 bases and J 6 bases, leaving 10 bases between the germline ends. There are 13 residues in the CDR3. The CDR3: CAISEREGDGYTF. The DNA of the CDR3 is TGTGCCATCAGTGAGCGGGAGGGCGATGGCTACACCTTC.

The chain joins TRBV7-9 to TRBJ2-7; 7 bases map to TRBD2. Germline CDR1 is SEHNR and CDR2 is FQNEAQ (reference sequence). The CDR3 spans 15 residues. V was clipped by 0 bases and J by 10 bases; unmatched bases: 12. The CDR3 sequence: CASSLAGPGLPNQYF. For the CDR3, the DNA is TGTGCCAGCAGCTTAGCGGGTCCGGGACTACCTAATCAGTACTTC.